This record covers a single T cell receptor beta chain. With no count recorded, this clonotype is classed as medium-sized (0.01 to 0.1%) from frequency. What this receptor recognizes is not known. Sequencing was performed on donors who were patients with carbamazepine-induced Stevens-Johnson syndrome or toxic epidermal necrolysis (CBZ-SJS/TEN). Peripheral blood repertoires came from CBZ-SJS/TEN patients of Han Chinese (roughly five) and European (about six) origin. To look for drug-specific clonotypes, next-generation sequencing was used to profile the T cell receptor repertoires of patients with drug-induced severe cutaneous adverse reactions. The RNA was isolated from either blister cells of skin lesions or peripheral blood mononuclear cells. For both bulk and single-cell sequencing, libraries were prepared with the iRepertoire multiplex PCR system and TCR subtype-specific primers. Bulk TCR beta libraries were generated by multiplex PCR with primers targeting V, D and J gene regions. Each sample contributed roughly 100-500 ng of RNA as input for preparing the bulk TCR library. Bulk TCR beta amplicons were sequenced on an Illumina MiSeq. The paper's data handling went like this. Quality control steps removed sample misassignments and low-quality sequencing reads. The amino acids lying between the V-gene Y[YFLI]C motif and the J-segment [FW]GXGT motif were defined as CDR3. CDR3 clonotypes and TRBV and TRBJ gene assignments were based on the IMGT database. Per-sample TRBV expression was normalized to the mean of the same gene in PBMC from some 40 healthy donors. TCRdb reprocessed the reads, and each CDR3 protein sequence is entered once, without DNA. TCRdb, rather than the study authors, made the V and J calls. This sample's table contains about 5,500 distinct CDR3 sequences. The ten largest clonotypes hold 15% to 19% of the sample.

This record comes from a study of T cells in severe cutaneous drug reactions (dated by TCRdb to about 2019). Context from the whole study: Recruitment took place between about 2010 and 2019, drawing patients from Taiwan, Thailand and a European registry network. Blister fluids/cells, PBMC and other biological samples were taken from patients in the acute stage or the recovery stage. Only patients with a probable or definite SJS/TEN or DRESS diagnosis by RegiSCAR criteria were enrolled. Assignment of the culprit drug relied on both the Naranjo algorithm and the ALDEN drug causality algorithm. Libraries were prepared using iRepertoire multiplex PCR, and a comparison was cited by the authors in which similar capture of abundant clonotypes was shown across iRepertoire and 5' RACE methods with or without UMI. Single-cell sequencing, quantitative PCR validation, functional assays and transgenic mouse experiments were combined with bulk TCR sequencing. Paper-wide results and their limitations: The authors stated that further study is still needed to find out whether the public TCR applies more generally to SJS/TEN caused by other drugs. TRBV12-4 usage was strongly increased in CBZ-SJS/TEN patients, averaging about 30% in blister cells and approximately 5% in PBMC. A public TCRbeta CDR3, present at a mean of roughly 14% in all seven CBZ-SJS/TEN blister samples, was undetectable or scarce in PBMC from tolerant controls and healthy donors.

Taken from the germline V gene, the CDR1 and CDR2 loops are MDHEN and SYDVKM. The CDR3 runs 16 residues from the cysteine to the phenylalanine. The record lacks a DNA sequence. The sequencing input was PBMCs. The TCR comes from a human donor with a severe cutaneous adverse drug reaction. The chain links TRBV28 with TRBJ1-5; as DNA is missing, the TRBD1 call by TCRdb cannot be tested. The CDR3 reads CASSGPVTGGDQPQHF.